What follows are 30 T cell receptor beta chains derived from one specimen sequenced in a study of cytomegalovirus exposure and HLA in healthy donors listed by TCRdb under 2017. The library was generated by the immunoSEQ multiplex PCR assay. For the multiplex PCR, a mixture combining 60 forward primers for TCR Vbeta segments and 13 reverse primers for TCR Jbeta segments was used. This immuneACCESS table, as held by TCRdb, lists in-frame sequences with V and J called but not all clones. Of the missing ones, under half trace to an unresolved V gene in checked studies; the others have no known cause. This sample has approximately 140,000 clones in its table, and roughly 72% of those were observed once. Of the sample, less than 2% falls within the top ten clones. What was sequenced was PBMCs. The receptors were sampled from a woman aged 45-65 years in good health and CMV-seronegative.

This clone was observed a few times. V and J are TRBV5-1 and TRBJ1-4; no firm D call. V lost 1 base and J lost 5, with 12 bases in between. The CDR3 is made up of 15 amino acids. Germline CDR1 and CDR2: SGHRS and YFSETQ. In DNA form, the CDR3 reads TGCGCCAGCAGCTTGATGGCAACCGGGAATGAAAAACTGTTTTTT. This translates into CASSLMATGNEKLFF.

The chain carries TRBV11-2 and TRBJ2-3; TRBD1 might be the D (6 bases). Trimming cost V 5 bases and J 13 bases, with 22 bases left between them. CDR1 and CDR2 (germline): SGHAT, FQNNGV. The CDR3 is 14 amino acids. The CDR3 loop reads CASSQNVRQAPEYF. In DNA, the CDR3 is TGTGCCAGCAGCCAAAATGTACGACAGGCCCCAGAGTATTTT.

V usage is TRBV5-1 and J usage is TRBJ2-3; 8 nucleotides match TRBD2. The CDR3 totals 17 residues. Trimming took 0 bases from V and 0 from J; bases not matched to a gene: 6. Germline CDR1 reads SGHRS; CDR2 reads YFSETQ. CDR3 sequence: CASSLALAGPSTDTQYF. CDR3 bases: TGCGCCAGCAGCTTGGCCCTAGCGGGTCCTAGCACAGATACGCAGTATTTT.

This chain links TRBV5-4 with TRBJ2-1; a possible D gene is TRBD1 (5 bases). V lost 0 bases to trimming and J lost 8 bases, with 18 bases between them. This CDR3 contains 16 residues. Germline lookup yields CDR1 SGHNT and CDR2 YYREEE (reference sequence). Here the CDR3 DNA reads TGTGCCAGCAGCTTGGCCTTGGTCCCTTTAGGGGATGAGCAGTTCTTC. Protein sequence: CASSLALVPLGDEQFF.

This clone was detected a few times. The rearrangement joins TRBV30 to TRBJ1-5; weak D call: TRBD1 (6 bases). Germline V gene data show CDR1 as GTSNPN and CDR2 as SVGIG (reference sequence). The CDR3 has 11 amino acids. V shed 2 bases and J shed 11 bases, with 10 bases lying between them. The CDR3 is CAWSLGGAQHF. CDR3 nucleotides: TGTGCCTGGAGTCTAGGGGGAGCCCAGCATTTT.

The chain joins TRBV6-5 to TRBJ2-7; tentatively, D is TRBD2 (6 bases). Germline loops: CDR1 MNHEY, CDR2 SVGAGI. V was clipped by 7 bases and J by 6 bases, with 19 bases between them. The CDR3 runs 14 residues. The CDR3 is CASTGGELRREQYF. CDR3 in DNA: TGTGCCAGCACCGGCGGGGAGCTCCGTCGCGAGCAGTACTTC.

J is TRBJ1-5 and V is TRBV10-1, with TRBD1 matching 9 bases. The V gene's germline CDR1 is WNHNN and CDR2 SYGVQD (reference sequence). The CDR3 sequence is 16 residues long. V gave up 6 bases and J gave up 8 bases; unmatched junction bases: 14. CDR3 residues: CASSGGPGQGSKPQHF. The CDR3 bases are TGCGCCAGCAGCGGGGGGCCGGGACAGGGCTCAAAGCCCCAGCATTTT.

This clone is a singleton in its sample. The V gene is TRBV5-1, the J gene TRBJ2-7; 9 bases align to TRBD2. Germline V gene lookup returns CDR1 SGHRS and CDR2 YFSETQ. This CDR3 is 15 amino acids long. With V trimmed by 0 bases and J by 6 bases, 7 bases remained unmatched. The CDR3: CASSLVAGASGEQYV. The CDR3 coding sequence is TGCGCCAGCAGCTTGGTAGCGGGGGCTTCGGGCGAGCAGTACGTC.

This clone has a single count. The V call is TRBV6-1, the J call TRBJ1-1, with D maybe TRBD1 (5 bases). Germline loops: CDR1 MNHNS, CDR2 SASEGT. Deletions cut 6 bases from V and 11 bases from J, with 13 bases between. The CDR3 covers 11 residues. CDR3 region: CASRSGGRAFF. CDR3 DNA sequence: TGTGCCAGCAGATCGGGGGGGAGGGCTTTCTTT.

The genes are TRBV20-1 and TRBJ2-1; possibly TRBD1 for D (6 bases). The germline V and J ends were trimmed by 6 bases and 4 bases, with 7 bases remaining between them. CDR3 length equals 11 residues. Looked up from germline, CDR1 is DFQATT and CDR2 is SNEGSKA (reference sequence). Written as DNA, the CDR3 is TGCAGTGCCGGACAGTACAATGAGCAGTTCTTC. Protein sequence: CSAGQYNEQFF.

The rearrangement links TRBV19 to TRBJ1-5; 7 bases are shared with TRBD1. CDR3 length: 14 amino acids. V shed 6 bases, J shed 2 bases, and the junction held 4 bases outside the gene matches. Germline loops: CDR1 LNHDA, CDR2 SQIVND (reference sequence). DNA for the CDR3: TGTGCCAGTAGATACAGGGGTGGCAATCAGCCCCAGCATTTT. This encodes CASRYRGGNQPQHF.

The rearrangement joins TRBV28 to TRBJ1-4; TRBD1 matches 10 bases. Germline assignment: CDR1 MDHEN and CDR2 SYDVKM. V was pared by 5 bases and J by 6 bases, with 3 bases of the junction left unmatched. The CDR3 contains 14 residues. The CDR3 coding sequence is TGTGCCAGCAGTCGGACAGGGGGGGATGAAAAACTGTTTTTT. It is translated as CASSRTGGDEKLFF.

The rearrangement uses TRBV7-9 and TRBJ1-1; D gene unclear. The CDR3 is made up of 12 amino acids. V dropped 2 bases and J dropped 1 base, with 2 bases sitting between them. Per the germline V gene, CDR1 is SEHNR and CDR2 is FQNEAQ (reference sequence). The CDR3 reads CASSLQNTEAFF. Written as DNA, the CDR3 is TGTGCCAGCAGCTTACAGAACACTGAAGCTTTCTTT.

The rearrangement uses TRBV9 and TRBJ2-7, with 10 bases fitting TRBD2. Trimming took 4 bases from V and 1 from J; bases not matched to a gene: 11. CDR3 size: 17 residues. Germline V CDR1 and CDR2: SGDLS, YYNGEE. The CDR3 DNA reads TGTGCCAGCAGCCCCACCTGCCTAGCGGGAGTGTCCTACGAGCAGTACGTC. This codes for CASSPTCLAGVSYEQYV.

This rearrangement joins TRBV4-2 to TRBJ2-1, with D perhaps matching TRBD2 (6 bases). This CDR3 is 14 amino acids long. Trimming removed 2 bases at V and 12 bases at J, with 17 bases between. The germline gives CDR1 LGHNA, CDR2 YNFKEQ. The CDR3 region is CASSQRDSSSGQFF. CDR3 in DNA: TGTGCCAGCAGCCAACGGGACTCATCTTCGGGGCAGTTCTTC.

This clone was seen just once. V gene TRBV4-2 combines with J gene TRBJ2-7; D unresolved. Germline CDR1 reads LGHNA; CDR2 reads YNFKEQ. The CDR3 totals 13 residues. Trimming left V 1 base short and J 2 bases short, with 6 bases between. CDR3 coding DNA: TGTGCCAGCAGCCAAGTTGGCCCCTACGAGCAGTACTTC. The encoded protein is CASSQVGPYEQYF.

In regard to this clone: At one end the junction does not follow the germline gene, possibly because of a read error. The chain employs TRBV4-3 and TRBJ2-6, with a tentative D call TRBD1 (5 bases). Germline loops: CDR1 LGHNA, CDR2 YSLEER. The CDR3 is made up of 16 amino acids. The CDR3 spells CASSQDQGSRANVLTF. DNA of the CDR3: TGCGCCAGCAGCCAAGATCAGGGCTCTAGGGCCAACGTCCTGACTTTC.

Only a few counts were recorded for this clone. V is TRBV6-1 and J is TRBJ2-5, with D perhaps TRBD2 (6 bases). V gave up 1 base and J gave up 5 bases, with 14 bases separating them. The CDR3 sequence is 15 residues long. Germline V gene lookup returns CDR1 MNHNS and CDR2 SASEGT. This CDR3 is CASSEGRGLRETQYF. In nucleotides, the CDR3 is TGTGCCAGCAGTGAAGGAAGGGGACTCCGGGAGACCCAGTACTTC.

V and J are TRBV5-5 and TRBJ2-7; TRBD2 agrees at 11 bases. Germline values: CDR1 SGHKS, CDR2 YYEKEE (reference sequence). The V gene end was trimmed by 2 bases and the J gene end by 3 bases; junction bases not matched to a gene: 4. CDR3 length: 15 amino acids. This CDR3 is CASSFGLAGDYEQYF. The CDR3 DNA is TGTGCCAGCAGCTTCGGACTAGCGGGTGACTACGAGCAGTACTTC.

The gene calls are TRBV10-3 and TRBJ1-4; TRBD1 agrees at 10 bases. The CDR3 is 13 residues long. Germline CDR1 is ENHRY and CDR2 is SYGVKD. V shed 10 bases, J shed 8 bases, and the junction held 7 bases outside the gene matches. The CDR3, as DNA: TGTGCCAGCACCGGGACAGGGGACGAAAAACTGTTTTTT. Translated: CASTGTGDEKLFF.

The chain employs TRBV12-2 and TRBJ2-1; the DNA was not compared with TRBD2, the D call given in the table. TRBV12-2 is annotated as a pseudogene. CDR3 length: 15 residues. CDR3 protein: CASRLTSGSYNEQFF. For the CDR3, the DNA is TGTGCAAGTCGCTTAACTAGCGGGTCTTACAATGAGCAGTTCTTC.

The chain links TRBV9 to TRBJ1-1; the match to TRBD1 covers 8 bases. The CDR3 extends over 15 amino acids. CDR1 is SGDLS and CDR2 is YYNGEE in the germline V gene. The trim removed 4 bases at V and 1 base at J, leaving 6 bases unmatched. CDR3 coding DNA: TGTGCCAGCAGCCCCCGGACAGGGCAGAACACTGAAGCTTTCTTT. Protein product: CASSPRTGQNTEAFF. The entire variable domain, with the rest obtained from reference TRBV9 and TRBJ1-1, is as follows: DSGVTQTPKHLITATGQRVTLRCSPRSGDLSVYWYQQSLDQGLQFLIQYYNGEERAKGNILERFSAQQFPDLHSELNLSSLELGDSALYFCASSPRTGQNTEAFFGQGTRLTVV.

This clone was seen only a few times. J is TRBJ2-3 and V is TRBV28; D is unclear. Trimming pared 6 bases from V and 0 bases from J, leaving 13 bases between. In germline, CDR1 is MDHEN, CDR2 SYDVKM. CDR3 length: 15 amino acids. CDR3 region: CASSPDGLSTDTQYF. The DNA of the CDR3 is TGTGCCAGCAGCCCCGATGGCCTCAGCACAGATACGCAGTATTTT.

This chain uses TRBV5-5 with TRBJ2-2; TRBD1 matches at 9 bases. The CDR3 extends over 15 amino acids. Germline trimming cut 5 bases from V and 6 bases from J; bases unmatched to any gene: 8. Germline CDR1 SGHKS, CDR2 YYEKEE (reference sequence). The CDR3 coding sequence is TGTGCCAGCAGTTACGGGACAGGGAGGGCCGGGGAGCTGTTTTTT. It yields the protein CASSYGTGRAGELFF.

The rearrangement links TRBV27 to TRBJ1-1, with D tentatively TRBD1 (5 bases). The germline V gene has CDR1 MNHEY and CDR2 SMNVEV (reference sequence). Trimming removed 5 bases at V and 5 bases at J, with 21 bases between. CDR3 length equals 16 residues. The CDR3 sequence is CASSRMTAGGGTEAFF. The CDR3, as DNA: TGTGCCAGCAGTCGGATGACAGCCGGGGGGGGGACTGAAGCTTTCTTT.

This clone was seen more than once but under ten times. The V and J genes are TRBV28 and TRBJ1-1; D is perhaps TRBD1 (6 bases). Per germline, CDR1 MDHEN and CDR2 SYDVKM. Trimming removed 4 bases at V and 8 bases at J, with 17 bases between. The CDR3 contains 14 residues. CDR3 amino acids: CASSSTPRTAEAFF. CDR3 in DNA: TGTGCCAGCAGTTCGACACCACGGACAGCCGAAGCTTTCTTT.

V usage is TRBV6-1 and J usage is TRBJ2-5; a weak D match, TRBD1 (5 bases). V shed 7 bases and J shed 1 base, with 16 bases lying between them. This CDR3 is 15 amino acids long. Germline-derived CDR1 and CDR2 are MNHNS and SASEGT. The CDR3: CASTGWGGAQETQYF. The DNA for the CDR3 is TGTGCCAGCACTGGGTGGGGTGGGGCCCAAGAGACCCAGTACTTC.

CDR3 nucleotides: TGTGCCACCAGCAGAGGGGGCCAGGGGCGCAACGAGCAGTACTTC. Amino acids: CATSRGGQGRNEQYF. V is TRBV15 and J is TRBJ2-7, with D perhaps matching TRBD1 (6 bases). Germline V lookup: CDR1 LNHNV, CDR2 YYDKDF (reference sequence). The CDR3 is made up of 15 amino acids. The ends were cut back, 1 base at V and 5 bases at J, with 15 bases in the middle.

V usage is TRBV7-6 and J usage is TRBJ2-3, with 9 positions matching TRBD2. V trimming: 2 bases; J trimming: 6 bases; junction bases outside the gene matches: 9. The CDR3 runs to 16 residues. CDR1 is SGHVS, CDR2 FNYEAQ, per germline. The CDR3 protein is CASSLLAGGIGDTQYF. The DNA of the CDR3 is TGTGCCAGCAGCTTATTGGCGGGAGGGATCGGGGATACGCAGTATTTT.

The chain recombines TRBV7-6 with TRBJ1-3; 8 positions agree with TRBD1. This CDR3 is 17 amino acids long. With V trimmed by 0 bases and J by 4 bases, 8 bases remained unmatched. Per the germline V gene, CDR1 is SGHVS and CDR2 is FNYEAQ. The CDR3: CASSLASQGAQGNTIYF. CDR3 in DNA: TGTGCCAGCAGCTTAGCATCTCAGGGGGCGCAGGGAAACACCATATATTTT.